The subject of this entry is one T cell receptor (beta chain). Its antigen remains unidentified. The template for TCR beta VDJ and CDR3 sequence profiling was genomic DNA. Via MiXCR, TCRdb re-called the reads, giving one row per CDR3 protein. The sample lists approximately 220,000 distinct CDR3 sequences, approximately 45% seen once, with 7.8% in the top ten. CDR1 and CDR2 (germline): SQVTM, ANQGSEA. The CDR3 has 11 amino acids. V lost 6 bases to trimming and J lost 8 bases; unmatched junction nucleotides: 5. Sequencing was done on patients that had shown CD8+CD57+ cell expansion by flow cytometry. This entry is derived from a study of CD8+CD57+ T cells in acquired aplastic anemia. Study conclusions and caveats: Statistical testing detected no significant gap in CD8+ Simpson's diversity between patients and controls. Overlapping CD8+ CDR3 repertoires of patients and controls contained under 35 shared sequences.

Sequencing was carried out using sorted CD4+, CD8+, or CD8+CD57+ T cells (not recorded which) from PBMCs. V and J are TRBV29-1 and TRBJ1-2; TRBD1 agrees at 8 bases. This clonotype was obtained from a human donor with aplastic anemia. CDR3 loop: CSVGQGWGYTF. The CDR3 DNA reads TGCAGCGTCGGACAGGGCTGGGGCTACACCTTC.